The 30 T cell receptor beta chains presented below share a single source sample, sequenced in a study of T cells in Graves' hyperthyroidism and ophthalmopathy (dated by TCRdb to about 2019). Libraries were constructed by multiplex PCR. TCRdb lists the instrument as Illumina HiSeq 2000. The TCR beta CDR3 regions were amplified from the RNA transcripts. The TCR CDR3 was subjected to a first round of RT-PCR using the HTBI primer set and the Qiagen OneStep RT-PCR kit. TCRdb itself trimmed the public reads at Q25 with fastp, ran MiXCR and retained productive beta chains. CDR3 protein duplicates are merged, each entry listing the most common genes and DNA. The sample records around 700,000 distinct CDR3 sequences, approximately 19% of which are singletons. Jointly, the top ten make up around 15% of the sample. What was sequenced was blood. These receptors all come from a woman between 45 and 60 years old with Graves' hyperthyroidism that later progressed to Graves' ophthalmopathy.

This chain joins TRBV3-1 and TRBJ2-3, with D possibly matching TRBD1 (7 bases). CDR1 and CDR2 (germline): LGHDT, YNNKEL (reference sequence). This CDR3 is built from 14 residues. The V and J ends lost 4 bases and 2 bases respectively, with 10 bases between them. DNA of the CDR3: TGTGCCAGCAGCCGACAGGGACTCACAGATACGCAGTATTTT. The encoded protein is CASSRQGLTDTQYF.

This clonotype was observed once. Since a much larger clone is just one base distant, this may be a read error. The rearrangement links TRBV15 to TRBJ1-1, with a possible D match to TRBD1 (5 bases). This CDR3 comprises 17 residues. The germline V gene has CDR1 LNHNV and CDR2 YYDKDF (reference sequence). For the CDR3, the DNA is TGTGCCACCAGCGGAGATCCCCAGGGCCCCATGAACACTGAAGCTTTCTTT. Translating gives CATSGDPQGPMNTEAFF. Filled out from reference TRBV15 and TRBJ1-1, the complete variable domain reads DAMVIQNPRYQVTQFGKPVTLSCSQTLNHNVMYWYQQKSSQAPKLLFHYYDKDFNNEADTPDNFQSRRPNTSFCFLDIRSPGLGDTAMYLCATSGDPQGPMNTEAFFGQGTRLTVV.

There are a few counts of this clonotype. The gene calls are TRBV19 and TRBJ1-5; TRBD1 matches at 8 bases. V shed 7 bases and J 5 bases; nucleotides not matched to a gene: 7. Germline loops: CDR1 LNHDA, CDR2 SQIVND (reference sequence). The length of the CDR3 is 14 residues. The CDR3, as DNA: TGTGCCAGTATCGGACAGGGTGGCTATCAGCCCCAGCATTTT. It translates to CASIGQGGYQPQHF.

This clonotype turned up a few times. This chain connects TRBV13 to TRBJ1-1, with 9 bases matching TRBD1. Trimming cost V 5 bases and J 4 bases; bases outside gene matches: 5. CDR1 is PRHDT, CDR2 FYEKMQ, per germline (reference sequence). There are 14 residues in the CDR3. For the CDR3, the DNA is TGTGCCAGCAGCCGAACAGGGGGCATCACTGAAGCTTTCTTT. Translated, it gives CASSRTGGITEAFF.

This CDR3 is CASRPPGANYGYTF. CDR3 bases: TGTGCCAGCAGACCCCCAGGGGCCAACTATGGCTACACCTTC. This chain connects TRBV6-1 to TRBJ1-2; weak D call: TRBD1 (6 bases). The CDR3 consists of 14 residues. V dropped 6 bases and J dropped 2 bases, with 13 bases sitting between them. Per the germline V gene, CDR1 is MNHNS and CDR2 is SASEGT.

The rearrangement links TRBV3-1 to TRBJ1-2; D gene ambiguous. Trimming took off 5 bases at V and 6 bases at J, with 10 bases between the two ends. CDR1 is LGHDT, CDR2 YNNKEL, per germline (reference sequence). The CDR3 contains 12 residues. Here the CDR3 DNA reads TGTGCCAGCAGCATCCGGGCAGATGGCTACACCTTC. Translating it yields CASSIRADGYTF.

This clonotype was seen ten or more times. The chain links TRBV6-1 to TRBJ1-5; D is undetermined. This CDR3 spans 12 amino acids. Germline assignment: CDR1 MNHNS and CDR2 SASEGT. The V end lost 8 bases, the J end lost 9 bases, and 14 bases lay between the germline ends. The CDR3, as DNA: TGTGCCAGCGCCGGTTATGAGGGGCCCCAGCATTTT. Translated: CASAGYEGPQHF.

This clonotype was found a few times. The chain couples TRBV29-1 to TRBJ2-5; 9 bases match TRBD1. Germline CDR1 is SQVTM and CDR2 is ANQGSEA. The CDR3 extends over 14 amino acids. J gave up 5 bases and V 0 bases, and 4 bases lay outside the gene matches. CDR3 amino acids: CSVEEGQGGETQYF. CDR3 sequence (DNA): TGCAGCGTTGAAGAGGGACAGGGTGGGGAGACCCAGTACTTC.

This clonotype has only a few counts. The junction does not match germline at one end; this may be a read error. The chain links TRBV11-1 to TRBJ2-4; no clear D gene. This CDR3 is 15 amino acids long. CDR1 is SGHAT and CDR2 is FQDESV in the germline V gene (reference sequence). The CDR3 DNA is TGCGCCAGCAGCCAAGAGCAGCCCGGCGCGGACATTCAGTACTTC. Its translation is CASSQEQPGADIQYF.

This clonotype came up a few times. V gene TRBV5-1 combines with J gene TRBJ2-1; TRBD2 matches at 13 bases. This CDR3 comprises 15 residues. V lost 4 bases and J lost 9; bases outside the gene matches: 7. Germline CDR1 and CDR2: SGHRS and YFSETQ. The chain's CDR3 is CASSLTSGGAAEQFF. The CDR3 nucleotides read TGCGCCAGCAGCCTCACTAGCGGGGGGGCCGCTGAGCAGTTCTTC.

The chain recombines TRBV7-9 with TRBJ1-2; D not resolved. Germline assignment: CDR1 SEHNR and CDR2 FQNEAQ (reference sequence). The ends were cut back, 5 bases at V and 4 bases at J, with 14 bases in the middle. The CDR3 spans 14 residues. CDR3 sequence (DNA): TGTGCCAGCAGCCCAAGCCGGATATTCTATGGCTACACCTTC. Translation gives CASSPSRIFYGYTF.

This clonotype was counted a few times. This chain links TRBV7-2 with TRBJ2-1, with D perhaps TRBD2 (7 bases). The germline CDR1 and CDR2 sequences are SGHTA and FQGNSA. Between the trimmed V and J ends, which lost 1 base and 8 bases, there was a span of 15 bases. CDR3 length equals 15 residues. The chain's CDR3 is CASSLVGRGLDEQFF. The DNA for the CDR3 is TGTGCCAGCAGCTTAGTTGGGCGGGGGCTTGATGAGCAGTTCTTC.

In this sample, this clonotype turned up a few times. The chain joins TRBV14 to TRBJ1-6; D is possibly TRBD1 (5 bases). CDR3 size: 15 residues. V lost 5 bases and J 6 bases, leaving 14 bases between the germline ends. The V gene's germline CDR1 is SGHDN and CDR2 FVKESK. The CDR3 region is CASSLSRVSNSPLHF. The DNA of the CDR3 is TGTGCCAGCAGCTTGAGCAGGGTCAGTAATTCACCCCTCCACTTT.

The chain combines TRBV19 with TRBJ1-3; no clear D. V lost 2 bases to trimming and J lost 0 bases, with 8 bases between them. CDR3 length equals 15 residues. Germline V gene data show CDR1 as LNHDA and CDR2 as SQIVND (reference sequence). CDR3 sequence reads: CASSISGVSGNTIYF. Written as DNA, the CDR3 is TGTGCCAGTAGTATATCGGGCGTCTCTGGAAACACCATATATTTT.

In this sample, this clonotype turned up a few times. DNA of the CDR3: TGTGCCAGCAGATCCGGGGCCTTGGGGGAGACCCAGTACTTC. Its protein is CASRSGALGETQYF. The chain combines TRBV6-1 with TRBJ2-5; possibly TRBD1 or TRBD2 for D (5 bases each). CDR3 size: 14 residues. Germline assignment: CDR1 MNHNS and CDR2 SASEGT. V shed 6 bases and J shed 5 bases, with 16 bases lying between them.

This clonotype came up many times. The rearrangement uses TRBV27 and TRBJ2-3, with D perhaps TRBD1 (5 bases). Germline loops: CDR1 MNHEY, CDR2 SMNVEV (reference sequence). The V and J ends lost 4 bases and 0 bases respectively, with 14 bases between them. This CDR3 is 16 amino acids long. CDR3: CASSSLGARSTDTQYF. CDR3 nucleotides: TGTGCCAGCAGTTCCCTTGGGGCGAGAAGCACAGATACGCAGTATTTT.

The chain carries TRBV9 and TRBJ2-3; D might be TRBD2 (6 bases). The V end lost 2 bases, the J end lost 0 bases, and 13 bases lay between the germline ends. The CDR3 covers 16 residues. Germline V gene sequence: CDR1 SGDLS, CDR2 YYNGEE. CDR3 loop: CASSVLSGASTDTQYF. As DNA, the CDR3 is TGTGCCAGCAGCGTGCTTAGCGGCGCTAGCACAGATACGCAGTATTTT.

The rearrangement links TRBV20-1 to TRBJ2-2; TRBD2 agrees at 11 bases. Per germline, CDR1 DFQATT and CDR2 SNEGSKA (reference sequence). V trimming: 0 bases; J trimming: 5 bases; junction bases outside the gene matches: 5. The CDR3 spans 16 residues. CDR3 sequence reads: CSARELAGGYTGELFF. In DNA, the CDR3 is TGCAGTGCTAGAGAATTAGCGGGGGGGTATACCGGGGAGCTGTTTTTT.

In its sample, this clonotype was seen many times. The chain combines TRBV7-9 with TRBJ1-1; D is undetermined. The CDR3 consists of 14 residues. Trimming removed 4 bases from V and 2 bases from J, with 11 bases in between. In germline, CDR1 is SEHNR, CDR2 FQNEAQ (reference sequence). CDR3 protein: CASSSFGPNTEAFF. CDR3 nucleotides: TGTGCCAGCAGCTCATTCGGGCCTAACACTGAAGCTTTCTTT.

This sequence joins TRBV9 and TRBJ1-6; tentative D call: TRBD1 (6 bases). Germline loops: CDR1 SGDLS, CDR2 YYNGEE. The CDR3 totals 15 residues. The germline V and J ends were trimmed by 3 bases and 7 bases, with 14 bases remaining between them. CDR3 sequence (DNA): TGTGCCAGCAGCGCGAGGACAGATCTAAATTCACCCCTCCACTTT. Encoded protein: CASSARTDLNSPLHF.

This clonotype was seen repeatedly, ten times or more. This chain links TRBV11-2 with TRBJ2-5; the match to TRBD1 covers 12 bases. V shed 1 base, J shed 4 bases, and the junction held 4 bases outside the gene matches. The CDR3 runs 16 residues. Germline assignment: CDR1 SGHAT and CDR2 FQNNGV. This chain's CDR3 is CASSLAWDRGPETQYF. As DNA, the CDR3 is TGTGCCAGCAGCTTAGCCTGGGACAGGGGGCCAGAGACCCAGTACTTC.

This clonotype has at least ten counts. The chain uses TRBV19 and TRBJ1-1, with D perhaps TRBD1 (5 bases). The length of the CDR3 is 21 residues. With 4 bases removed from V and 3 bases from J, the gap between germline ends came to 33 bases. Germline assignment: CDR1 LNHDA and CDR2 SQIVND (reference sequence). CDR3 in amino acids: CASSRGNEVLQAVPRYTEAFF. The CDR3 DNA reads TGTGCCAGTAGTAGGGGGAACGAGGTCTTACAGGCTGTCCCACGGTACACTGAAGCTTTCTTT.

This rearrangement joins TRBV7-3 to TRBJ2-3; 10 nucleotides align to TRBD2. V dropped 6 bases and J dropped 0; count of bases not matched to a gene: 6. CDR3 length: 16 residues. CDR1 is SGHTA and CDR2 is FQGTGA in the germline V gene. Here the CDR3 reads CASSRGLAASTDTQYF. CDR3 in DNA: TGTGCCAGCAGTCGAGGACTAGCGGCTAGCACAGATACGCAGTATTTT.

Here the CDR3 DNA reads TGTGCCAGCATGCGCGGGGCGTCTTATGAAAAACTGTTTTTT. It encodes CASMRGASYEKLFF. The chain is built from TRBV2 and TRBJ1-4; maybe TRBD1 (5 bases). Looked up from germline, CDR1 is SNHLY and CDR2 is FYNNEI. The CDR3 extends over 14 amino acids. The germline V and J ends were trimmed by 7 bases and 6 bases, with 15 bases remaining between them.

This clonotype was recorded a few times. The chain has TRBV27 and TRBJ2-7; 7 bases map to TRBD1. The germline CDR1 and CDR2 sequences are MNHEY and SMNVEV (reference sequence). V dropped 5 bases and J dropped 5; count of bases not matched to a gene: 9. The CDR3 loop spans 14 amino acids. CDR3 sequence reads: CASSPETGIHEQYF. CDR3 DNA: TGTGCCAGCAGTCCCGAGACAGGGATCCACGAGCAGTACTTC.

This clonotype was seen at least ten times. CDR3 in amino acids: CATRDASGGETQYF. In DNA, the CDR3 is TGTGCCACCAGGGACGCATCCGGGGGAGAGACCCAGTACTTC. V is TRBV24-1 and J is TRBJ2-5; a weak D match, TRBD2 (6 bases). Germline V CDR1 and CDR2: KGHDR, SFDVKD. CDR3 length equals 14 residues. V shed 7 bases and J shed 4 bases, with 15 bases lying between them.

V is TRBV7-9 and J is TRBJ2-2, with no clear D. Trimming took 6 bases from V and 7 from J, leaving 12 bases between them. The CDR3 covers 13 residues. CDR1 and CDR2 from the germline V gene are SEHNR and FQNEAQ (reference sequence). CDR3 residues: CASSSMVGGELFF. The CDR3 DNA is TGTGCCAGCAGTTCAATGGTTGGCGGGGAGCTGTTTTTT. Based on the CDR3 plus reference TRBV7-9 and TRBJ2-2, the full variable domain is DTGVSQNPRHKITKRGQNVTFRCDPISEHNRLYWYRQTLGQGPEFLTYFQNEAQLEKSRLLSDRFSAERPKGSFSTLEIQRTEQGDSAMYLCASSSMVGGELFFGEGSRLTVL.

On this clonotype itself: The germline gene is not matched at one end of the junction; a read error may be the cause. The CDR3 region has the DNA TGTGCCAGCAGCCCCGGTGGCAGGGAAGAGATCCAGTACTTC. Protein product: CASSPGGREEIQYF. This rearrangement joins TRBV4-2 to TRBJ2-5, with D maybe TRBD1 (5 bases). Per the germline V gene, CDR1 is LGHNA and CDR2 is YNFKEQ. The CDR3 totals 14 residues.

This clonotype was picked up a small number of times. The rearrangement uses TRBV6-4 and TRBJ1-1; D perhaps matches TRBD1 (5 bases). The germline V gene encodes CDR1 MRHNA and CDR2 SNTAGT. CDR3 length: 13 amino acids. V was clipped by 4 bases and J by 11 bases, with 17 bases between them. The CDR3 DNA reads as TGTGCCAGCAGTGGGGCAGCCGGGACGAGGGCTTTCTTT. Translation: CASSGAAGTRAFF.

This chain connects TRBV7-9 to TRBJ1-1; D gene ambiguous. The CDR3 consists of 15 residues. Germline values: CDR1 SEHNR, CDR2 FQNEAQ (reference sequence). Between the trimmed V and J ends, which lost 1 base and 3 bases, there was a span of 12 bases. The CDR3 nucleotides are TGTGCCAGCAGCTTAGATGACGTCGGGCACACTGAAGCTTTCTTT. The encoded protein is CASSLDDVGHTEAFF. Complete variable domain (other parts from reference TRBV7-9 and TRBJ1-1): DTGVSQNPRHKITKRGQNVTFRCDPISEHNRLYWYRQTLGQGPEFLTYFQNEAQLEKSRLLSDRFSAERPKGSFSTLEIQRTEQGDSAMYLCASSLDDVGHTEAFFGQGTRLTVV.